Reported below is one TCR beta chain. Since a much larger clone is just one base distant, this may be a read error. TCR beta CDR3 region amplification was performed from RNA transcripts. The TCR CDR3 was amplified in a first-round RT-PCR using the HTBI primer set. TCRdb re-called the multiplex PCR reads through MiXCR, storing one row per CDR3 protein. The sample lists 300,000 to 450,000 distinct CDR3 sequences, around 13% occurring once. Those with hyperthyroidism were 18 to 65 years old, newly diagnosed, and ill for under 2 months. The data belong to a study of T cells in Graves' hyperthyroidism and ophthalmopathy. Germline V CDR1 and CDR2: SGHTA, FQGTGA. The CDR3 runs 14 residues.

The gene calls are TRBV7-3 and TRBJ2-1; the match to TRBD2 covers 8 bases. The better agreement between TRBJ2-7 and the DNA end casts doubt on the J call. The sequencing sample was made of blood. This TCR came from a woman under 30 with Graves' hyperthyroidism. In nucleotides, the CDR3 is TGTGCCAGCAGCTTACGGGAGGGCCGGAATGAGCAGTACTTC. This sequence encodes CASSLREGRNEQYF.